A selection of T cell receptor beta chains follows, all from one sample in a study of graft-versus-host responses after intestinal transplantation. These receptors have no known antigen. Data came from immunoSEQ multiplex PCR; TCRdb stores just in-frame clones and leaves some out. Here the sample spans about 92,000 clones, about 90% being singletons. Source: unstimulated CD8+ T cells sorted from spleen or lymph node cells, taken before intestinal transplant. The receptors stem from a human donor who received an intestinal transplant. CDR3s include the opening cysteine and the closing phenylalanine or tryptophan. D genes are given only for firm matches. Some rows mark clone size as missing; the rest say once, few, many or name a class of expanded clone.

V gene	J gene	clone size	D gene	CDR3 protein	CDR3 DNA
TRBV5-4	TRBJ1-1	-	-	CASSDQGTEAFF	TGTGCCAGCAGCGACCAGGGAACTGAAGCTTTCTTT
TRBV5-1	TRBJ1-6	-	-	CASSLEGEENSPLHF	TGCGCCAGCAGCTTGGAAGGGGAGGAGAATTCACCCCTCCACTTT
TRBV5-1	TRBJ2-7	-	-	CASSPLRDIIYEQYF	TGCGCCAGCAGTCCGCTCCGGGACATCATCTACGAGCAGTACTTC
TRBV6-1	TRBJ2-1	-	TRBD2	CASSSRGGLNEQFF	TGTGCCAGCAGTAGCCGGGGGGGCCTAAATGAGCAGTTCTTC
TRBV7-3	TRBJ1-2	-	-	CASSLGPDRNHYGYTF	TGTGCCAGCAGCTTGGGTCCCGACAGAAACCACTATGGCTACACCTTC
TRBV19	TRBJ1-1	-	-	CASSIPGTPNTEAFF	TGTGCCAGTAGTATCCCCGGGACACCGAACACTGAAGCTTTCTTT
TRBV7-9	TRBJ1-1	few	-	CASNAWTGEAAFF	TGTGCCAGCAACGCCTGGACGGGGGAAGCAGCTTTCTTT
TRBV27	TRBJ1-1	-	-	CASSFSTARDGAFF	TGTGCCAGCAGTTTCTCCACAGCTCGCGATGGAGCTTTCTTT
TRBV6-5	TRBJ2-7	-	TRBD2	CASSGSGAGYEQYF	TGTGCCAGCAGTGGTAGCGGGGCCGGCTACGAGCAGTACTTC
TRBV6-6	TRBJ2-1	-	-	CASSPPGNEQFF	TGTGCCAGCAGTCCCCCGGGCAATGAGCAGTTCTTC
TRBV2	TRBJ2-3	-	TRBD1	CASSEGQGNQDTQYF	TGTGCCAGCAGTGAAGGACAGGGGAATCAAGATACGCAGTATTTT
TRBV6-5	TRBJ2-3	-	TRBD2	CASSPGGFGTDTQYF	TGTGCCAGCAGCCCGGGAGGATTCGGCACAGATACGCAGTATTTT
TRBV11-2	TRBJ2-3	-	-	CASSSPRGGGTDTQYF	TGTGCCAGCAGCTCCCCCCGCGGGGGCGGGACAGATACGCAGTATTTT